These T cell receptor beta chains were read from a single sample in a study of cytomegalovirus exposure and HLA in healthy donors. Sequencing used immunoSEQ multiplex PCR; TCRdb keeps in-frame clones, though not all of them. The repertoire holds 55,000 to 65,000 clones, with around 83% as singletons. The material sequenced was PBMCs. All receptors come from a human donor in good health. Both conserved end residues are trimmed from each CDR3.

J gene,V gene,CDR3 protein
TRBJ2-4,TRBV19,ASSIEAGLAKNIQY
TRBJ2-3,TRBV15,ATSRRLADTQY
TRBJ1-1,TRBV4-3,ASSPQLPGRRGQRGNTEAF
TRBJ1-5,TRBV7-8,ASRKAGGNQPQH
TRBJ1-1,TRBV29-1,SVEQGAEAF
TRBJ1-1,TRBV13,ASSLVFGTGVPSRGNTEAF
TRBJ2-5,TRBV7-8,ASSLGRTSGTQETQY
TRBJ2-2,TRBV10-3,AIKPDRGHPSAGELF
TRBJ1-3,TRBV2,ASSSGTGFQGGSGNTIY
TRBJ1-6,TRBV2,ASSATGGGSPLH
TRBJ2-1,TRBV7-6,ASSLGVSEMSSYNEQF
TRBJ1-6,TRBV15,ATGRASYNSPLH
TRBJ2-1,TRBV30,AWEREAYNEQF
TRBJ2-7,TRBV11-3,ASSLESGRQGLFYEQY
NA,TRBV6-5,ASSYSTSAYEQY
TRBJ2-1,TRBV4-2,ASSLQSEAYNEQF
TRBJ2-1,TRBV7-9,ASSLWDSGRAVPF
TRBJ1-3,TRBV9,ASSVGQGVLSGNTIY
TRBJ1-2,TRBV5-1,ATLPGTGASNYGYT
TRBJ1-1,TRBV7-9,ASSQQVNTEAF
TRBJ2-7,TRBV6-5,ASSYSIGGTIYEQY
TRBJ1-5,TRBV30,AWSASSNQPQH
TRBJ2-4,TRBV13,ASSSGLAGGSKNIQY
TRBJ2-5,TRBV5-1,ASSLEAGGVIGTQY
TRBJ2-1,TRBV30,AWSVGDPNEQF
TRBJ1-3,TRBV7-3,ASSLGPVNSGNTIY
TRBJ2-3,TRBV5-1,ASSLEDSLDTQY
TRBJ1-4,TRBV18,ASSHDSLREKLF
TRBJ1-4,TRBV21-1,ASSGHRTTNEKLF
TRBJ2-1,TRBV4-1,ASSLLGQGSSNEQF
TRBJ1-2,TRBV6-6,ASRASTTGFNYGYT
TRBJ2-3,TRBV7-9,ASSLVGTSTDTQY
TRBJ2-7,TRBV19,ASSILADSYEQY
TRBJ2-3,TRBV7-6,ASTGDTDTQY
TRBJ1-1,TRBV5-4,ASNDRGHCEAF
TRBJ1-1,TRBV12-5,ASGLDWTAEAF
TRBJ2-3,TRBV4-3,ASSQGGTGSTDTQY
TRBJ2-7,TRBV19,ASSISARVNEQY
TRBJ2-1,TRBV7-6,ASSGGMTGEQF
TRBJ1-6,TRBV4-2,ASSQDAPGTGGAPLH
TRBJ1-1,TRBV27,ASSSFDRGTEAF
TRBJ1-3,TRBV4-3,ASSPWDSEGVNTIY
TRBJ1-2,TRBV19,ASSMGNSNYGYT